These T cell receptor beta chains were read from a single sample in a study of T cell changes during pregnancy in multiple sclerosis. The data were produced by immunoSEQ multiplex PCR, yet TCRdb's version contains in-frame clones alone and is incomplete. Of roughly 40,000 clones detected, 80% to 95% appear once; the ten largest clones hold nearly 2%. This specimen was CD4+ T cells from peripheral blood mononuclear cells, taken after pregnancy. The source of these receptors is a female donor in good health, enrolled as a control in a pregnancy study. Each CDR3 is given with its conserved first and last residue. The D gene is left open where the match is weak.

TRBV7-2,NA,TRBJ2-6,CASSSWANVLTF
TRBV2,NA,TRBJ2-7,CAGGGGSSYEQYF
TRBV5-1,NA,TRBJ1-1,CASSTGTQNTEAFF
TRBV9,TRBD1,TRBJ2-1,CASSVVWDRVGSRDNEQFF
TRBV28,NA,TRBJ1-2,CASSFRAGHGYTF
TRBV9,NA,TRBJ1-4,CASSTEVWGGAGDEKLFF
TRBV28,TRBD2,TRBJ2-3,CASSPQTSGATDTQYF
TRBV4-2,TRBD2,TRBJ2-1,CASSQLLAGEREQFF
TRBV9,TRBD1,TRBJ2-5,CASSGDSNRGFRGTQYF
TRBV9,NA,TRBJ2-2,CASSGQNTGELFF
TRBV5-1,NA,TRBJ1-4,CASRQGGPTNEKLFF
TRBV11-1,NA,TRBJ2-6,CASNAPTVSGANVLTF
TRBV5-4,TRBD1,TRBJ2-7,CASSLGRDRANEQYF
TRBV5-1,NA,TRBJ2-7,CASSRGSSYEQYF
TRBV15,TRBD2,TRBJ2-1,CATSSTGTSAIDQFF
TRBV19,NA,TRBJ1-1,CASRGEAGTEAFF
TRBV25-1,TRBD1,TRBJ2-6,CASARSGQAGANVLTF
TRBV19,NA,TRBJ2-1,CASLATGRSYNEQFF
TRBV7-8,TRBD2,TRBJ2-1,CASSFRVIAGVEGNEQFF
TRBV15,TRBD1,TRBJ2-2,CATSTRGLSTGELFF
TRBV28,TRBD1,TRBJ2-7,CASRETGGTYEQYF
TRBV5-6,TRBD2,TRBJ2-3,CASSLLAGGRDTQYF
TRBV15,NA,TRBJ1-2,CATSSTSGGKEGYTF
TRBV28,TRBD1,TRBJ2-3,CASRAQGVDTQYF
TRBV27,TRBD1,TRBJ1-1,CASAHWGQGAEHTEAFF
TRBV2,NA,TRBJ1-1,CARLTVNTEAFF
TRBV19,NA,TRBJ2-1,CASRWAFGQFF
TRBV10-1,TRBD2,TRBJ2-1,CASSEYGGAYNEQFF
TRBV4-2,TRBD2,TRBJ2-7,CASSQDRGSGGAVSEQYF
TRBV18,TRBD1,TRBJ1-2,CASSRGQELYGYTF
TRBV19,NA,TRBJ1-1,CASKAGRTGQLSTEAFF
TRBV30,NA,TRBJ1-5,CAWNSPPGPQHF
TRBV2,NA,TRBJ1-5,CASSHRRDTSNQPQHF